This T cell receptor beta chain was captured in a study of cytomegalovirus exposure and HLA in healthy donors. In the study overall: Genetic ancestry analysis placed approximately 78% of the 410 or so donors that were genotyped in the Caucasian-associated cluster.

It was with 60 Vbeta and 13 Jbeta primers that the PCR ran. The protocol was immunoSEQ multiplex PCR, while the TCRdb copy is restricted to in-frame clones and leaves out a portion. The table has about 140,000 clones, 75% to 85% seen once. This clone has just a few counts. The TCR sequence derives from a female donor in good health and CMV-seronegative. The sequencing input was PBMCs.

The CDR3 loop is CASSPRTGREQYF. In nucleotides, the CDR3 is TGTGCCAGCAGCCCCCGGACAGGGCGTGAGCAGTACTTC. The chain recombines TRBV7-2 with TRBJ2-7, with 8 nucleotides matching TRBD1. V lost 5 bases and J lost 7; bases outside the gene matches: 7. The CDR3 contains 13 residues. Germline-derived CDR1 and CDR2 are SGHTA and FQGNSA. Full variable domain (outside the CDR3, taken from reference TRBV7-2 and TRBJ2-7): GAGVSQSPSNKVTEKGKDVELRCDPISGHTALYWYRQSLGQGLEFLIYFQGNSAPDKSGLPSDRFSAERTGGSVSTLTIQRTQQEDSAVYLCASSPRTGREQYFGPGTRLTVT.